Presented here are 17 T cell receptor beta chains from one specimen sequenced in a study of CD8+ T cells in alopecia areata. TCR sequencing used cDNA made by reverse transcription of extracted RNA. Method: immunoSEQ multiplex PCR; TCRdb's copy keeps in-frame clones and lacks some. The repertoire holds approximately 180,000 clones, with under 80% as singletons. This sample's treatment: oral pan-JAK inhibitor, 5-10 mg twice daily. The sequences come from CD4+ T cells sorted from blood, collected at week 49, from a patient treated with tofacitinib. All receptors derive from a human donor with alopecia areata.

The J gene is TRBJ2-3, the V gene TRBV29-1; the D is unclear. This CDR3 region has 14 residues. The germline gives CDR1 SQVTM, CDR2 ANQGSEA. V lost 1 base and J lost 2, with 10 bases in between. In DNA form, the CDR3 reads TGCAGCGTTGAAGGTCAGGTTCTCACAGATACGCAGTATTTT. Encoded protein: CSVEGQVLTDTQYF.

As regards this clone: Other DNA sequences in the sample encode the same CDR3. This chain connects TRBV30 to TRBJ1-1, with D uncertain. The CDR3 is made up of 11 amino acids. V was clipped by 5 bases and J by 1 base, with 5 bases between them. Per the germline V gene, CDR1 is GTSNPN and CDR2 is SVGIG (reference sequence). The CDR3 protein is CAWRENTEAFF. The CDR3, as DNA: TGTGCCTGGCGAGAGAACACTGAAGCTTTCTTT.

This chain uses TRBV30 with TRBJ2-2; tentative D call: TRBD2 (7 bases). Germline V gene data show CDR1 as GTSNPN and CDR2 as SVGIG (reference sequence). CDR3 size: 16 residues. V was shortened by 0 bases and J by 0 bases, with 11 bases between the two germline ends. The CDR3, as DNA: TGTGCCTGGAGTGTACTCGGGGGGCCGAACACCGGGGAGCTGTTTTTT. Protein product: CAWSVLGGPNTGELFF.

V is TRBV29-1 and J is TRBJ2-7; no clear D gene. V was trimmed by 8 bases and J by 7 bases, leaving 18 bases between them. There are 12 residues in the CDR3. CDR1 is SQVTM, CDR2 ANQGSEA, per germline. The CDR3 nucleotides read TGCAGCCCACGATCCCGCCGGTTGGAGCAGTACTTC. Encoded protein: CSPRSRRLEQYF.

V is TRBV18 and J is TRBJ2-7; TRBD1 agrees at 8 bases. Trimming cost V 1 base and J 0 bases; bases outside gene matches: 5. Per germline, CDR1 KGHSH and CDR2 LQKENI. The CDR3 runs to 16 residues. For the CDR3, the DNA is TGTGCCAGCTCACCACGGCAGGGACAGGCCTCCTACGAGCAGTACTTC. It is translated as CASSPRQGQASYEQYF.

The chain employs TRBV4-3 and TRBJ2-1; no definite D call. V lost 0 bases to trimming and J lost 6 bases, with 9 bases between them. This CDR3 contains 14 residues. Per germline, CDR1 LGHNA and CDR2 YSLEER. Here the CDR3 reads CASSQEKQRNEQFF. The CDR3 nucleotides read TGCGCCAGCAGCCAAGAGAAACAGCGCAATGAGCAGTTCTTC.

This clone was recorded once. The V call is TRBV11-1, the J call TRBJ2-6, with D perhaps TRBD1 (6 bases). The CDR3 covers 15 residues. Trimming left V 4 bases short and J 2 bases short, with 9 bases between. Germline CDR1 SGHAT, CDR2 FQDESV (reference sequence). The CDR3 sequence: CASSSTGTGANVLTF. CDR3 bases: TGTGCCAGCAGCTCGACAGGAACTGGGGCCAACGTCCTGACTTTC.

The J gene is TRBJ2-5, the V gene TRBV2; 8 bases line up with TRBD1. Gene TRBJ2-7 matches the end of the DNA better, so the J call may be wrong. This CDR3 has 15 amino acids. Germline assignment: CDR1 SNHLY and CDR2 FYNNEI. CDR3 bases: TGTGCCAGCAGCGACCGGACAGGGATTGGCAACGAGCAGTACTTC. Translated: CASSDRTGIGNEQYF.

The rearrangement joins TRBV30 to TRBJ1-2, with D possibly TRBD1 on 6 matching bases. Germline V gene sequence: CDR1 GTSNPN, CDR2 SVGIG (reference sequence). The length of the CDR3 is 14 residues. Trimming removed 2 bases at V and 4 bases at J, with 14 bases between. CDR3 DNA: TGTGCCTGGAGTAGAGGGGGTCAGGTCTATGGCTACACCTTC. It is translated as CAWSRGGQVYGYTF.

This clone was seen more than once but under ten times. This rearrangement joins TRBV9 to TRBJ1-5, with 8 bases aligning to TRBD1. Trimming cost V 4 bases and J 4 bases; bases outside gene matches: 1. Germline values: CDR1 SGDLS, CDR2 YYNGEE. The CDR3 sequence is 13 residues long. CDR3 DNA: TGTGCCAGCAGCACAGGGGGAAATCAGCCCCAGCATTTT. It yields the protein CASSTGGNQPQHF. The complete variable domain, with remaining parts taken from reference TRBV9 and TRBJ1-5, reads DSGVTQTPKHLITATGQRVTLRCSPRSGDLSVYWYQQSLDQGLQFLIQYYNGEERAKGNILERFSAQQFPDLHSELNLSSLELGDSALYFCASSTGGNQPQHFGDGTRLSIL.

The genes are TRBV10-3 and TRBJ2-5; TRBD1 or TRBD2 may be the D gene (7 bases each). The ends were cut back, 3 bases at V and 5 bases at J, with 16 bases in the middle. Germline V gives CDR1 ENHRY, CDR2 SYGVKD. There are 15 residues in the CDR3. Here the CDR3 reads CAISEPRGGRETQYF. The CDR3 DNA is TGTGCCATCAGTGAACCCAGGGGGGGCCGGGAGACCCAGTACTTC.

This sequence joins TRBV27 and TRBJ1-2; 10 bases are a match to TRBD1. Losses at the gene ends were 5 bases for V and 3 bases for J; bases not matched to a gene: 3. Per the germline V gene, CDR1 is MNHEY and CDR2 is SMNVEV (reference sequence). The CDR3 covers 14 residues. This chain's CDR3 is CASSGDRGYYGYTF. For the CDR3, the DNA is TGTGCCAGCAGTGGGGACAGGGGATACTATGGCTACACCTTC.

The chain carries TRBV5-1 and TRBJ2-3; D is unresolved. The germline V gene encodes CDR1 SGHRS and CDR2 YFSETQ. This CDR3 spans 14 amino acids. V shed 3 bases and J shed 7 bases, with 15 bases lying between them. CDR3 in DNA: TGCGCCAGCAGCTCGACGGAACAGCCTCATACGCAGTATTTT. Protein sequence: CASSSTEQPHTQYF.

The chain uses TRBV19 and TRBJ1-2; TRBD1 might be the D (5 bases). Germline CDR1 LNHDA, CDR2 SQIVND (reference sequence). V shed 6 bases and J shed 4 bases, with 12 bases lying between them. The CDR3 is made up of 13 amino acids. The CDR3 here is CASSDRGSYGYTF. The CDR3 coding sequence is TGTGCCAGTAGCGATCGGGGCAGCTATGGCTACACCTTC.

This clone was seen only a few times. The chain is built from TRBV10-3 and TRBJ2-7; TRBD1 aligns across 8 bases. The junction had 5 bases not matched to a gene; V was cut back by 6 bases and J by 1 base. CDR3 length: 14 amino acids. Germline V gives CDR1 ENHRY, CDR2 SYGVKD. The CDR3 nucleotides are TGTGCCATCAGGACAGGGGCCGGGTCCTACGAGCAGTACTTC. Amino acid sequence: CAIRTGAGSYEQYF.

V and J are TRBV29-1 and TRBJ1-1; no clear D gene. The V gene lost 5 bases and the J gene lost 5 bases, with 9 bases spanning the gap. CDR3 size: 11 residues. CDR1 is SQVTM and CDR2 is ANQGSEA in the germline V gene. In DNA form, the CDR3 reads TGCAGCGTTATAAGCACGACTGAAGCTTTCTTT. Amino acids: CSVISTTEAFF.

This clone has just one count. This sequence joins TRBV19 and TRBJ2-5; 13 bases match TRBD2. V was clipped by 7 bases and J by 4 bases; unmatched bases: 6. The CDR3 sequence is 15 residues long. CDR1 and CDR2 from the germline V gene are LNHDA and SQIVND (reference sequence). Here the CDR3 DNA reads TGTGCCAGTAAACGGACTAGCGGGGGCCCAGAGACCCAGTACTTC. Translated: CASKRTSGGPETQYF. Full variable domain (outside the CDR3, taken from reference TRBV19 and TRBJ2-5): DGGITQSPKYLFRKEGQNVTLSCEQNLNHDAMYWYRQDPGQGLRLIYYSQIVNDFQKGDIAEGYSVSREKKESFPLTVTSAQKNPTAFYLCASKRTSGGPETQYFGPGTRLLVL.